In this sample, the clone carrying this TCR beta chain turned up a few times. Its antigen is not identified. TCRdb's table, derived via immunoSEQ multiplex PCR, lists solely in-frame clones and lacks some. In the table there are approximately 50,000 clones, about three quarters of which are singletons. The sample comes from a study of cytotoxic CD8 clonotypes in ibrutinib-treated CLL. Study-wide context: Sequenced samples delivered averages of 270,000 or so productive templates and roughly 94,000 productive rearrangements.

Trimming took 4 bases from V and 8 from J; bases not matched to a gene: 12. This CDR3 has 16 residues. Germline CDR1 SGHDT, CDR2 YYEEEE. Study-wide results and caveats: Once treatment began, public clonotypes, which were uncommon, contracted or stayed stable. At baseline, clonality was higher than in age-matched healthy donors and correlated with CD8+ counts.

This receptor was identified in a human donor with chronic lymphocytic leukemia. The chain couples TRBV5-6 to TRBJ1-4, with TRBD1 matching over 9 bases. This specimen was PBMCs, taken after 12 months of ibrutinib treatment. The DNA of the CDR3 is TGTGCCAGCAGCACGATGGACAGGGGAAGAGTCGAAAAACTGTTTTTT. Encoded protein: CASSTMDRGRVEKLFF.